Listed below are T cell receptor beta chains from one sample, sequenced in a study of technical replicates of blood from several donors. Assay used: immunoSEQ multiplex PCR; TCRdb lists only in-frame clones, some missing. The sample records some 80,000 clones, 90% to 96% being singletons. Sequenced material: T cells isolated from PBMCs. These receptors all come from a human donor in good health. The CDR3 runs from the conserved cysteine through the conserved F or W. A D gene is named only where the DNA matches it firmly. The size field is filled for only some rows; it gives once, few, many or a size class.

V gene: TRBV9; D gene: -; clone size: -; J gene: TRBJ2-3; CDR3 DNA: TGTGCCAGCTCTCCGGGACAATCATTGGATACGCAGTATTTT; CDR3 protein: CASSPGQSLDTQYF
V gene: TRBV19; D gene: -; clone size: -; J gene: TRBJ1-5; CDR3 DNA: TGTGCCAGTAACGGCAGGGCCTATCAGCCCCAGCATTTT; CDR3 protein: CASNGRAYQPQHF
V gene: TRBV5-1; D gene: -; clone size: -; J gene: TRBJ2-7; CDR3 DNA: TGCGCCAGCAGCTTGTTTAACGGCGGCATATCCTACGAGCAGTACTTC; CDR3 protein: CASSLFNGGISYEQYF
V gene: TRBV6-1; D gene: -; clone size: -; J gene: TRBJ1-2; CDR3 DNA: TGTGCCAGCAGTGAAGGATGGGGGGTTGAGTATGGCTACACCTTC; CDR3 protein: CASSEGWGVEYGYTF
V gene: TRBV6-5; D gene: -; clone size: -; J gene: TRBJ2-7; CDR3 DNA: TGTGCCAGCAGTTACGAACGGGGTAGCTACGAGCAGTACTTC; CDR3 protein: CASSYERGSYEQYF
V gene: TRBV13; D gene: TRBD2; clone size: once; J gene: TRBJ2-7; CDR3 DNA: TGTGCCAGCAGCCCTAGCGGCTACGAGCAGTACTTC; CDR3 protein: CASSPSGYEQYF
V gene: TRBV7-9; D gene: TRBD1; clone size: -; J gene: TRBJ2-7; CDR3 DNA: TGTGCCAGCAGACGATCCGGGACATCAGGGGGCGAGCAGTACTTC; CDR3 protein: CASRRSGTSGGEQYF
V gene: TRBV2; D gene: -; clone size: -; J gene: TRBJ2-7; CDR3 DNA: TGTGCCAGCACCCCTCGTCCCGGCGGCGGTGTAGAACAGTACTTC; CDR3 protein: CASTPRPGGGVEQYF
V gene: TRBV7-9; D gene: TRBD2; clone size: -; J gene: TRBJ2-7; CDR3 DNA: TGTGCCAGCGGCTCTACTAGCGGGAGCCACGAGCAGTACTTC; CDR3 protein: CASGSTSGSHEQYF
V gene: TRBV4-1; D gene: -; clone size: -; J gene: TRBJ2-7; CDR3 DNA: TGCGCCAGCAGCCAAGGCCCAGCGGTGACCTACGAGCAGTACTTC; CDR3 protein: CASSQGPAVTYEQYF
V gene: TRBV5-1; D gene: TRBD1; clone size: -; J gene: TRBJ1-1; CDR3 DNA: TGCGCCAGCAGCTGGAATACCGGGACAGCTAAGCTAGAAGCTTTCTTT; CDR3 protein: CASSWNTGTAKLEAFF
V gene: TRBV5-1; D gene: TRBD2; clone size: -; J gene: TRBJ2-1; CDR3 DNA: TGCGCCAGCAGCTTGGGCCCGGGAGGAACCTACAATGAGCAGTTCTTC; CDR3 protein: CASSLGPGGTYNEQFF
V gene: TRBV6-1; D gene: -; clone size: once; J gene: TRBJ2-1; CDR3 DNA: TGTGCCAGCACCGATACGGGAGTAGGGTACAATGAGCAGTTCTTC; CDR3 protein: CASTDTGVGYNEQFF
V gene: TRBV11-1; D gene: TRBD1; clone size: -; J gene: TRBJ2-3; CDR3 DNA: TGTGCCAGCAGCTGGACAGGGGGCGCGGATACGCAGTATTTT; CDR3 protein: CASSWTGGADTQYF
V gene: TRBV4-3; D gene: -; clone size: -; J gene: TRBJ2-1; CDR3 DNA: TGCGCCAGCAGCCACTTAAATAGCGGTGAGCAGTTCTTC; CDR3 protein: CASSHLNSGEQFF
V gene: TRBV30; D gene: TRBD2; clone size: -; J gene: TRBJ2-3; CDR3 DNA: TGTGCCAGAAGACTAGCGGAAAGCACAGATACGCAGTATTTT; CDR3 protein: CARRLAESTDTQYF
V gene: TRBV4-1; D gene: -; clone size: -; J gene: TRBJ2-7; CDR3 DNA: TGCGCCAGCAGCCAAGGGGGGGCCTACGAGCAGTACTTC; CDR3 protein: CASSQGGAYEQYF
V gene: TRBV4-1; D gene: -; clone size: -; J gene: TRBJ1-5; CDR3 DNA: TGCGCCAGCAGCCGGTCCGGGGGTGGGAACCAGCCCCAGCATTTT; CDR3 protein: CASSRSGGGNQPQHF
V gene: TRBV4-3; D gene: -; clone size: -; J gene: TRBJ2-5; CDR3 DNA: TGCGCCAGCAGCCAAGATTTGAGGAGGCGTGAGACCCAGTACTTC; CDR3 protein: CASSQDLRRRETQYF
V gene: TRBV19; D gene: TRBD2; clone size: once; J gene: TRBJ2-7; CDR3 DNA: TGTGCCAGTAGCCCAGGACTAGCGGGACCCTTCATCGAGCAGTACTTC; CDR3 protein: CASSPGLAGPFIEQYF
V gene: TRBV5-6; D gene: -; clone size: -; J gene: TRBJ1-4; CDR3 DNA: TGTGCCAGCAGCTTTGGGGGCAGGGCGGGTGAAAAACTGTTTTTT; CDR3 protein: CASSFGGRAGEKLFF
V gene: TRBV11-2; D gene: -; clone size: -; J gene: TRBJ1-1; CDR3 DNA: TGTGCCAGCAGTCCGGGTTTCCGGGACATGATGAACACTGAAGCTTTCTTT; CDR3 protein: CASSPGFRDMMNTEAFF
V gene: TRBV7-7; D gene: -; clone size: -; J gene: TRBJ1-1; CDR3 DNA: TGTGCTAGCAGCTTAGCCCTGGGCGCTGAAGCTTTCTTT; CDR3 protein: CASSLALGAEAFF
V gene: TRBV7-2; D gene: -; clone size: -; J gene: TRBJ2-5; CDR3 DNA: TGTGCCAGCAGCCCCCCAGGCGAGACCCAGTACTTC; CDR3 protein: CASSPPGETQYF
V gene: TRBV7-9; D gene: TRBD1; clone size: -; J gene: TRBJ1-1; CDR3 DNA: TGTGCCAGCAGCAGGACAGGGCGGTTCACTGAAGCTTTCTTT; CDR3 protein: CASSRTGRFTEAFF
V gene: TRBV6-5; D gene: TRBD2; clone size: -; J gene: TRBJ2-1; CDR3 DNA: TGTGCCAGCAGACTGGCGGGAGGTTACAATGAGCAGTTCTTC; CDR3 protein: CASRLAGGYNEQFF
V gene: TRBV7-3; D gene: TRBD1; clone size: -; J gene: TRBJ2-7; CDR3 DNA: TGTGCCAGCAGCCGAGGGACAGCCCGGGACGAGCAGTACTTC; CDR3 protein: CASSRGTARDEQYF
V gene: TRBV19; D gene: TRBD2; clone size: -; J gene: TRBJ2-7; CDR3 DNA: TGTGCCAGTGCCAGCGGGGCTAGCTACGAGCAGTACTTC; CDR3 protein: CASASGASYEQYF
V gene: TRBV5-4; D gene: -; clone size: -; J gene: TRBJ2-1; CDR3 DNA: TGTGCCAGCAGCTGGCCGGACTATGAGCAGTTCTTC; CDR3 protein: CASSWPDYEQFF
V gene: TRBV28; D gene: -; clone size: -; J gene: TRBJ2-5; CDR3 DNA: TGTGCCAGCAGTTCCCCGGGACATAACGTGGGGACCCAGTACTTC; CDR3 protein: CASSSPGHNVGTQYF
V gene: TRBV11-2; D gene: -; clone size: -; J gene: TRBJ2-7; CDR3 DNA: TGTGCCAGCAGGTCGAGCGAGAGCTACGAGCAGTACTTC; CDR3 protein: CASRSSESYEQYF
V gene: TRBV7-2; D gene: TRBD1; clone size: -; J gene: TRBJ2-7; CDR3 DNA: TGTGCGACAGGGGAATACGAGCAGTACTTC; CDR3 protein: CATGEYEQYF
V gene: TRBV16; D gene: TRBD1; clone size: -; J gene: TRBJ1-4; CDR3 DNA: TGTGCCAGCAGCCCGACAGGGTTTAATGAAAAACTGTTTTTT; CDR3 protein: CASSPTGFNEKLFF
V gene: TRBV27; D gene: TRBD2; clone size: -; J gene: TRBJ2-7; CDR3 DNA: TGTGCCAGCCGACTGGGCAGCGGGAATCGTGGGACCGAGCAGTACTTC; CDR3 protein: CASRLGSGNRGTEQYF
V gene: TRBV6-5; D gene: TRBD2; clone size: few; J gene: TRBJ2-2; CDR3 DNA: TGTGCCAGCAGTTCCCGAGCGGGGGGCGCCGGGGAGCTGTTTTTT; CDR3 protein: CASSSRAGGAGELFF
V gene: TRBV9; D gene: -; clone size: -; J gene: TRBJ1-2; CDR3 DNA: TGTGCCAGCACCAGGGACACCTATGGCTACACCTTC; CDR3 protein: CASTRDTYGYTF
V gene: TRBV6-1; D gene: TRBD1; clone size: -; J gene: TRBJ2-7; CDR3 DNA: TGTGCCAGCAGTGAAGCGGGGACAGGGGGCTACGAGCAGTACTTC; CDR3 protein: CASSEAGTGGYEQYF
V gene: TRBV5-1; D gene: TRBD1; clone size: -; J gene: TRBJ1-1; CDR3 DNA: TGCGCCAGCAGCCCTGGGACAGGGGGCAACACTGAAGCTTTCTTT; CDR3 protein: CASSPGTGGNTEAFF
V gene: TRBV19; D gene: -; clone size: -; J gene: TRBJ2-5; CDR3 DNA: TGTGCCAGTAGACAGGGCATGATAGAGACCCAGTACTTC; CDR3 protein: CASRQGMIETQYF
V gene: TRBV4-3; D gene: TRBD2; clone size: -; J gene: TRBJ2-7; CDR3 DNA: TGCGCCAGCAGCCGCGGACTAGCGGGAGTAATGGGTTACGAGCAGTACTTC; CDR3 protein: CASSRGLAGVMGYEQYF
V gene: TRBV15; D gene: TRBD1; clone size: -; J gene: TRBJ1-1; CDR3 DNA: TGTGCCACCAGCAGAGAGGACAGGGGTGGGGACACTGAAGCTTTCTTT; CDR3 protein: CATSREDRGGDTEAFF
V gene: TRBV5-1; D gene: TRBD2; clone size: once; J gene: TRBJ2-7; CDR3 DNA: TGCGCCAGCAGGGGTAGCGGGTACGAGCAGTACTTC; CDR3 protein: CASRGSGYEQYF
V gene: TRBV19; D gene: -; clone size: -; J gene: TRBJ2-7; CDR3 DNA: TGTGCCAGTAGCAGTCACTACGAGCAGTACTTC; CDR3 protein: CASSSHYEQYF
V gene: TRBV6-5; D gene: TRBD2; clone size: -; J gene: TRBJ2-1; CDR3 DNA: TGTGCCAGCAGCGGAGCTATAGCGGGAGGGAATGAGCAGTTCTTC; CDR3 protein: CASSGAIAGGNEQFF
V gene: TRBV4-2; D gene: TRBD1; clone size: -; J gene: TRBJ1-1; CDR3 DNA: TGTGCCAGCAGCCAAGAGTTAACAGGGGGCCTGGAAGCTTTCTTT; CDR3 protein: CASSQELTGGLEAFF